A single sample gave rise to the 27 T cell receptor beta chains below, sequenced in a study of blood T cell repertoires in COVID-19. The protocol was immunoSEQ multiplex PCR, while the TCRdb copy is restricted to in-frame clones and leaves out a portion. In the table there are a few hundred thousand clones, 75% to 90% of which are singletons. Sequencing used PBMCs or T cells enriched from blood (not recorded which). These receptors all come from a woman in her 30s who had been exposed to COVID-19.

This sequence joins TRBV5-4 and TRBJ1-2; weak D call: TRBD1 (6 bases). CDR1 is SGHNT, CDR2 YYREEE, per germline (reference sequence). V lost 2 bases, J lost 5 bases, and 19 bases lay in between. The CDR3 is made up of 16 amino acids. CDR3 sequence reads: CASSLTQWGGAYGYTF. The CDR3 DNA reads TGTGCCAGCAGCTTAACCCAGTGGGGGGGGGCGTATGGCTACACCTTC.

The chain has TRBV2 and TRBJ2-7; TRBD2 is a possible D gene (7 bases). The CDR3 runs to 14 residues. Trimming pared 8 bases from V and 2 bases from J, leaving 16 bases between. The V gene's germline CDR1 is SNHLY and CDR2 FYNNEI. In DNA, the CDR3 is TGTGCCAGCGGGGAGGGGGGCCAAACCTACGAGCAGTACTTC. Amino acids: CASGEGGQTYEQYF.

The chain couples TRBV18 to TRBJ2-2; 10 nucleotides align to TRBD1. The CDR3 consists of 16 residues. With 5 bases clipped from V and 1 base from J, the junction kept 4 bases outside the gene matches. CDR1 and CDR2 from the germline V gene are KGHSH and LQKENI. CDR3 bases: TGTGCCAGCTCATTCGACAGGGGGCTGAACACCGGGGAGCTGTTTTTT. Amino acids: CASSFDRGLNTGELFF.

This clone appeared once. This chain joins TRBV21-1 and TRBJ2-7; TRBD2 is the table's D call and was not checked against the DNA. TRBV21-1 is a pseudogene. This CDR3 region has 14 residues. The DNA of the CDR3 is TGTGCCAGCAGCACTTGGACTTCCTCCTACGAGCAGTACTTC. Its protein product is CASSTWTSSYEQYF.

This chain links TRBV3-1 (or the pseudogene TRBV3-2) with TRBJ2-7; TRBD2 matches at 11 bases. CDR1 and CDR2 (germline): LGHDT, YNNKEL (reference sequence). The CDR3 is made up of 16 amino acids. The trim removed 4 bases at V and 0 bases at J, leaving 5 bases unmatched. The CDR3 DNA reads TGTGCCAGCAGCCCGACTAGCGGGGAGAGCTCCTACGAGCAGTACTTC. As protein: CASSPTSGESSYEQYF.

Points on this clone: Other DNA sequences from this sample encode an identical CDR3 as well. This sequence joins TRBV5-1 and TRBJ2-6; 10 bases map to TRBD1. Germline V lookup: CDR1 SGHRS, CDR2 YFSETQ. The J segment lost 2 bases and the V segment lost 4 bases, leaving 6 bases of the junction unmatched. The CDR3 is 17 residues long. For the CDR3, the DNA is TGCGCCAGCAGCCCGGATGGACAGGGGGCTGGGGCCAACGTCCTGACTTTC. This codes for CASSPDGQGAGANVLTF.

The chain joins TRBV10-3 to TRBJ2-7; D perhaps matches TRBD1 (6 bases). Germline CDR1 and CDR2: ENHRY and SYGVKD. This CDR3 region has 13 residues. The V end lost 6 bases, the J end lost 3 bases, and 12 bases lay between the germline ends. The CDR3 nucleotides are TGTGCCATCAGACAGGGAGAAGTCTACGAGCAGTACTTC. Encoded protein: CAIRQGEVYEQYF.

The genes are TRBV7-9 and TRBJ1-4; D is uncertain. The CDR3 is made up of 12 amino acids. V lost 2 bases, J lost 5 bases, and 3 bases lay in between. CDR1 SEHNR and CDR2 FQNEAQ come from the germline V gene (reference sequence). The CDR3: CASSLRNEKLFF. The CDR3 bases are TGTGCCAGCAGCTTACGGAATGAAAAACTGTTTTTT.

As DNA, the CDR3 is TGTGCCAGCAGGGAGGACGTCCGAACCTCCTACGAGCAGTACTTC. Translated, it gives CASREDVRTSYEQYF. V usage is TRBV2 and J usage is TRBJ2-7, with a weak D call TRBD2 (5 bases). The length of the CDR3 is 15 residues. Trimming shortened V by 6 bases and J by 0 bases, and 15 bases separated the two germline ends. Germline CDR1 SNHLY, CDR2 FYNNEI.

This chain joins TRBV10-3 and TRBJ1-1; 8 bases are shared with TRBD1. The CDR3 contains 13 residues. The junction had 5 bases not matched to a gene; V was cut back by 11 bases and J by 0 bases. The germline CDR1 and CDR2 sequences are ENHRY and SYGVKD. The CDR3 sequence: CAVGQGVNTEAFF. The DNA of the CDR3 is TGTGCCGTTGGACAGGGAGTGAACACTGAAGCTTTCTTT.

CDR3 amino acids: CASSSRTGPNTEAFF. The DNA for the CDR3 is TGCGCCAGCAGTTCTCGGACAGGGCCTAACACTGAAGCTTTCTTT. The gene calls are TRBV5-1 and TRBJ1-1, with TRBD1 identical over 8 bases. CDR1 and CDR2 from the germline V gene are SGHRS and YFSETQ. There are 15 residues in the CDR3. Losses at the gene ends were 5 bases for V and 2 bases for J; bases not matched to a gene: 8.

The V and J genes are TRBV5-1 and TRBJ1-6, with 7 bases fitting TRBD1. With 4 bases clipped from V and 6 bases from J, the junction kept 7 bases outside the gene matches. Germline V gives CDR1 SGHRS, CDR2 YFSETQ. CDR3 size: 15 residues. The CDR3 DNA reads TGCGCCAGCAGCCACTCACAGGGGTTTAATTCACCCCTCCACTTT. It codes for CASSHSQGFNSPLHF.

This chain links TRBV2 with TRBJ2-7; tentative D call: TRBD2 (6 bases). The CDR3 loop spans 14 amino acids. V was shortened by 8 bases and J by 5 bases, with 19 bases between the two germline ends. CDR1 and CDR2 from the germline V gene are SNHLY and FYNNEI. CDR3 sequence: CASGGNMEYDEQYF. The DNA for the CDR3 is TGTGCCAGCGGGGGGAATATGGAGTACGACGAGCAGTACTTC.

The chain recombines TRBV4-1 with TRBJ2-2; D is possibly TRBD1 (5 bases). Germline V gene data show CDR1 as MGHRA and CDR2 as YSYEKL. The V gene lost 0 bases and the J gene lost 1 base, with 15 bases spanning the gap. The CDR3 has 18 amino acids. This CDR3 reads CASSQDQGRAQNTGELFF. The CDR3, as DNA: TGCGCCAGCAGCCAAGATCAGGGCAGGGCCCAGAACACCGGGGAGCTGTTTTTT.

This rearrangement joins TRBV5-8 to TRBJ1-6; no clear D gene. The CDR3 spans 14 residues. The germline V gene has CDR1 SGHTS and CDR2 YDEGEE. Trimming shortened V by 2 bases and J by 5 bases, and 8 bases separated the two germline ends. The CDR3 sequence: CASSLNRDNSPLHF. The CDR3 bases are TGTGCCAGCAGCTTAAACAGAGATAATTCACCCCTCCACTTT.

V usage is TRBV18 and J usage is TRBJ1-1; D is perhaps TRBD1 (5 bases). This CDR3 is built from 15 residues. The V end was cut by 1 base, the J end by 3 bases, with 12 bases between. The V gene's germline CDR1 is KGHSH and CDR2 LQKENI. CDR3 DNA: TGTGCCAGCTCACCACGGGGCGCGGGGGACACTGAAGCTTTCTTT. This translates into CASSPRGAGDTEAFF.

The CDR3 DNA is TGTGCCAGCAGCTTGGGAGAGGTATATGGCTACACCTTC. As protein: CASSLGEVYGYTF. The chain has TRBV5-5 and TRBJ1-2; D not resolved. Germline lookup yields CDR1 SGHKS and CDR2 YYEKEE (reference sequence). The V end was cut by 0 bases, the J end by 5 bases, with 8 bases between. There are 13 residues in the CDR3.

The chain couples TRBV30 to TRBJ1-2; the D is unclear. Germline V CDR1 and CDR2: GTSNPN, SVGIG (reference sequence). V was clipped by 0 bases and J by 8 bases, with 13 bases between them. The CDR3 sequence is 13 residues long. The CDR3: CAWSVGPGAGYTF. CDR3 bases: TGTGCCTGGAGTGTAGGGCCGGGAGCGGGCTACACCTTC.

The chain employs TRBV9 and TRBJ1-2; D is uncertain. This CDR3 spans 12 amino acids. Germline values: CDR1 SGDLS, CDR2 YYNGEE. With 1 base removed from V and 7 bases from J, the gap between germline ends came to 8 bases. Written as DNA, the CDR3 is TGTGCCAGCAGCGTACGACTGGGTGGCTACACCTTC. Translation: CASSVRLGGYTF. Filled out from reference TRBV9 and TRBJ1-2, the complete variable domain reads DSGVTQTPKHLITATGQRVTLRCSPRSGDLSVYWYQQSLDQGLQFLIQYYNGEERAKGNILERFSAQQFPDLHSELNLSSLELGDSALYFCASSVRLGGYTFGSGTRLTVV.

The CDR3 sequence is CASSLADRVGSPLHF. The CDR3 DNA reads as TGTGCCAGCAGCTTAGCCGACAGGGTTGGATCACCCCTCCACTTT. This chain uses TRBV11-2 with TRBJ1-6; 7 bases line up with TRBD1. CDR1 is SGHAT and CDR2 is FQNNGV in the germline V gene. Losses at the gene ends were 1 base for V and 10 bases for J; bases not matched to a gene: 7. The CDR3 consists of 15 residues. Together with reference TRBV11-2 and TRBJ1-6, the CDR3 gives the full variable domain: EAGVAQSPRYKIIEKRQSVAFWCNPISGHATLYWYQQILGQGPKLLIQFQNNGVVDDSQLPKDRFSAERLKGVDSTLKIQPAKLEDSAVYLCASSLADRVGSPLHFGNGTRLTVT.

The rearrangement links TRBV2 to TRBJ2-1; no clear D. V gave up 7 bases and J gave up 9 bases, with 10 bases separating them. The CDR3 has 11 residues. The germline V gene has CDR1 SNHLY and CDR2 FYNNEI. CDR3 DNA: TGTGCCAGCACCCCGGTGTTTGAGCAGTTCTTC. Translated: CASTPVFEQFF.

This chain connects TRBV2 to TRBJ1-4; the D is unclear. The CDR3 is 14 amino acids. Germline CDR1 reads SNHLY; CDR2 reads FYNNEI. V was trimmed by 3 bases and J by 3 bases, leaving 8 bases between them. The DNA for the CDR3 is TGTGCCAGCAGTGACAGTCTGGCTAATGAAAAACTGTTTTTT. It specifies CASSDSLANEKLFF. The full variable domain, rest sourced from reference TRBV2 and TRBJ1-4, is EPEVTQTPSHQVTQMGQEVILRCVPISNHLYFYWYRQILGQKVEFLVSFYNNEISEKSEIFDDQFSVERPDGSNFTLKIRSTKLEDSAMYFCASSDSLANEKLFFGSGTQLSVL.

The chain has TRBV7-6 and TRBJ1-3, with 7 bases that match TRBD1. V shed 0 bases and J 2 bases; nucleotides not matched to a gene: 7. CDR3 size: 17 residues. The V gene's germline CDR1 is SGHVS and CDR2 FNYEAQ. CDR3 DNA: TGTGCCAGCAGCTTAGCTAAGCAGGGGGAGGCTGGAAACACCATATATTTT. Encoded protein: CASSLAKQGEAGNTIYF.

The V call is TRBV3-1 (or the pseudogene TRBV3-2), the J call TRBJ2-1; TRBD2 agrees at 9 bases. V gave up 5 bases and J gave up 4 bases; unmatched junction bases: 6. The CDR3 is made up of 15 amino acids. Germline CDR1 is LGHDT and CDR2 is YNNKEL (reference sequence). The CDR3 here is CASSATSGLYNEQFF. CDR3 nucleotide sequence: TGTGCCAGCAGCGCGACTAGCGGCCTATACAATGAGCAGTTCTTC.

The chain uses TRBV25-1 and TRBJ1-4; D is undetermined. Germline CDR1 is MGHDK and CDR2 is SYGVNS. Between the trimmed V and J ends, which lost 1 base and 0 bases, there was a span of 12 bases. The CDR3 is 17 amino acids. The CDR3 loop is CASSESGIATTNEKLFF. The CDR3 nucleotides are TGTGCCAGCAGTGAATCCGGGATTGCCACAACTAATGAAAAACTGTTTTTT.

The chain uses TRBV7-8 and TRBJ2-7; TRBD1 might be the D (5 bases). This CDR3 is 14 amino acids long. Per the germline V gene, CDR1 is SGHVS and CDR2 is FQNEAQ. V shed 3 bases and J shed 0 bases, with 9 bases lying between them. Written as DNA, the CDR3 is TGTGCCAGCAGCTTTACAGGCACCTCCTACGAGCAGTACTTC. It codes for CASSFTGTSYEQYF.

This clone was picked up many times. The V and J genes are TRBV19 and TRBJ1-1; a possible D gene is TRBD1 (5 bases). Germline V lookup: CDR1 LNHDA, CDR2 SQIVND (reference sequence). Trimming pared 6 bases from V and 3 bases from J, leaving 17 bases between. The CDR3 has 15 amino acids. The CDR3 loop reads CASRPNGGGYTEAFF. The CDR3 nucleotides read TGTGCCAGTAGGCCGAATGGGGGAGGATACACTGAAGCTTTCTTT.